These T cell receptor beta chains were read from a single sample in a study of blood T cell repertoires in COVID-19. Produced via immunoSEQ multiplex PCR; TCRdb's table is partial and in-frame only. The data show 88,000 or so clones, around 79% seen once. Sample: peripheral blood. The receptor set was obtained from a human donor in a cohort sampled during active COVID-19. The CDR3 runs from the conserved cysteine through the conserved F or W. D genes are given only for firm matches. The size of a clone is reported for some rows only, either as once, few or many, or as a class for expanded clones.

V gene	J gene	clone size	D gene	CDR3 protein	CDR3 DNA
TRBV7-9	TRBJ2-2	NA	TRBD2	CASSLAAGSGELFF	TGTGCCAGCAGCTTAGCAGCGGGAAGCGGGGAGCTGTTTTTT
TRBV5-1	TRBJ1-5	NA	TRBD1	CASSLEGAQPQHF	TGCGCCAGCAGCCTGGAGGGGGCTCAGCCCCAGCATTTT
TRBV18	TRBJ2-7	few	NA	CASSRVGTSRKDLYEQYF	TGTGCCAGCTCAAGAGTTGGGACTTCCCGTAAAGATCTGTACGAGCAGTACTTC
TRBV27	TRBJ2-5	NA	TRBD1	CASSYGTEETQYF	TGTGCCAGCAGTTACGGGACAGAAGAGACCCAGTACTTC
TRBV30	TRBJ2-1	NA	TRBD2	CAWSFGLAGLNEQFF	TGTGCCTGGAGTTTTGGACTAGCGGGCCTCAATGAGCAGTTCTTC
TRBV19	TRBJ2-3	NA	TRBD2	CASSIWGLPYTQYF	TGTGCCAGTAGTATTTGGGGACTACCATATACGCAGTATTTT
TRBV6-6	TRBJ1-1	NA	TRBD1	CASSVTGQGAMAFF	TGTGCCAGCAGTGTGACCGGCCAGGGGGCGATGGCTTTCTTT
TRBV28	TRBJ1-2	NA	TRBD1	CASSAGGANGYTF	TGTGCCAGCAGCGCAGGGGGCGCGAATGGCTACACCTTC
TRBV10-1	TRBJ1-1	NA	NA	CASSDRRQENTEAFF	TGCGCCAGCAGTGATCGGCGACAAGAGAACACTGAAGCTTTCTTT
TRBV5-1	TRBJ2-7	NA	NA	CASSLVAESREQYF	TGCGCCAGCAGCTTGGTGGCGGAGTCCCGGGAGCAGTACTTC
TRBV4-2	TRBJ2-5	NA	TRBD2	CASSQDRGGAGETQYF	TGTGCCAGCAGCCAAGATCGGGGGGGAGCGGGGGAGACCCAGTACTTC
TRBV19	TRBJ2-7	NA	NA	CASLDSFTYEQYF	TGTGCCAGTTTGGACAGTTTTACCTACGAGCAGTACTTC
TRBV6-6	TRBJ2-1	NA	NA	CASSNTAAARAQFF	TGTGCCAGCAGTAACACCGCCGCCGCGCGGGCCCAGTTCTTC
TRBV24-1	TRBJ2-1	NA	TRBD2	CATSDGTSGIEQFF	TGTGCCACCAGTGATGGGACTAGCGGGATTGAGCAGTTCTTC
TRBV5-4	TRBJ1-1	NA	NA	CASSPRDTLSDTEAFF	TGTGCCAGCAGCCCCCGGGACACCCTGAGTGACACTGAAGCTTTCTTT
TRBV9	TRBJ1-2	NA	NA	CASSVYPQGVQVDGYTF	TGTGCCAGCAGCGTGTACCCCCAGGGTGTTCAAGTGGATGGCTACACCTTC
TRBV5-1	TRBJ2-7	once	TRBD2	CASSFRLAGPGEQYF	TGCGCCAGCAGCTTCAGACTAGCGGGACCTGGGGAGCAGTACTTC
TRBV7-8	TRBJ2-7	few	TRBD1	CASSLGGQGLLGQYF	TGTGCCAGCAGCTTAGGGGGACAGGGACTTCTCGGGCAGTACTTC
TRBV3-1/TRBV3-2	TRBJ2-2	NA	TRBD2	CASSQRGSDTGELFF	TGTGCCAGCAGCCAACGCGGGAGTGACACCGGGGAGCTGTTTTTT
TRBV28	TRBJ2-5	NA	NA	CASARERRETQYF	TGTGCCAGCGCTCGGGAGCGTCGGGAGACCCAGTACTTC
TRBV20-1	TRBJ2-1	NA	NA	CSASTRIEQFF	TGCAGTGCTAGTACTAGAATTGAGCAGTTCTTC
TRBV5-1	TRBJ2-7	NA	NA	CASSFSTDSYEQYF	TGCGCCAGCAGCTTTAGCACGGATTCCTACGAGCAGTACTTC
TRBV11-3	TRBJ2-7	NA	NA	CASSPTQGGEQYF	TGTGCCAGCAGCCCCACTCAGGGGGGCGAGCAGTACTTC
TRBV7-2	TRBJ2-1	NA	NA	CASSLLLGGGEQFF	TGTGCCAGCAGCTTATTGCTGGGAGGAGGTGAGCAGTTCTTC
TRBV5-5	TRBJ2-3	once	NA	CASSVRGLTDTQYF	TGTGCCAGCAGCGTCAGGGGTCTGACAGATACGCAGTATTTT
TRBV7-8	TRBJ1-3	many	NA	CASSLVGGGNTIYF	TGTGCCAGCAGCTTAGTCGGGGGTGGAAACACCATATATTTT
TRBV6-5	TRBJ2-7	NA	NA	CASSYSIQGYEQYF	TGTGCCAGCAGTTACTCGATACAGGGCTACGAGCAGTACTTC
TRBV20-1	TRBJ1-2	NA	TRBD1	CSATSRDRDTF	TGCAGTGCTACTTCCCGGGACAGGGACACCTTC
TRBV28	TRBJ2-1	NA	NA	CASSLSGQRRGEQFF	TGTGCCAGCAGTTTATCCGGACAGAGAAGGGGTGAGCAGTTCTTC
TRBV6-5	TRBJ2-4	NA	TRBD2	CASSYTTSGGGIQYF	TGTGCCAGCAGTTACACTACTAGCGGGGGGGGCATTCAGTACTTC
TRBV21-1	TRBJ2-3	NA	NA	CASLPGLAGARGLRPGTDTQYF	TGTGCCAGTCTACCGGGACTAGCGGGAGCGAGGGGGCTGCGGCCGGGCACAGATACGCAGTATTTT
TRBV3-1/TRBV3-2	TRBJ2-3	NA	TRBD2	CASSQDISGFTDTQYF	TGTGCCAGCAGCCAAGATATTAGCGGGTTCACAGATACGCAGTATTTT
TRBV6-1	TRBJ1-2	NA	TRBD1	CASSDPDRVGGYTF	TGTGCCAGCAGTGACCCCGACAGGGTCGGTGGCTACACCTTC
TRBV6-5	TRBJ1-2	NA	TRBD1	CASSYDGQGDYGYTF	TGTGCCAGCAGTTACGACGGACAGGGAGACTATGGCTACACCTTC
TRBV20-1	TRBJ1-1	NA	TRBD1	CSASRTGGLTEAFF	TGCAGTGCGAGTAGGACAGGCGGGCTCACTGAAGCTTTCTTT
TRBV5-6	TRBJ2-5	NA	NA	CASSLISGVAETQYF	TGTGCCAGCAGCTTGATCTCGGGAGTAGCAGAGACCCAGTACTTC
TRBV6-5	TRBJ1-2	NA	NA	CASSYSGRDYGYTF	TGTGCCAGCAGTTACTCGGGCAGAGACTATGGCTACACCTTC
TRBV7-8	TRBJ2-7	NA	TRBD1	CASSQTGTGAYEQYF	TGTGCCAGCAGCCAAACCGGGACAGGGGCCTACGAGCAGTACTTC
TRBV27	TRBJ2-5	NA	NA	CASRRAGLGETQYF	TGTGCCAGCAGACGTGCGGGGCTAGGGGAGACCCAGTACTTC